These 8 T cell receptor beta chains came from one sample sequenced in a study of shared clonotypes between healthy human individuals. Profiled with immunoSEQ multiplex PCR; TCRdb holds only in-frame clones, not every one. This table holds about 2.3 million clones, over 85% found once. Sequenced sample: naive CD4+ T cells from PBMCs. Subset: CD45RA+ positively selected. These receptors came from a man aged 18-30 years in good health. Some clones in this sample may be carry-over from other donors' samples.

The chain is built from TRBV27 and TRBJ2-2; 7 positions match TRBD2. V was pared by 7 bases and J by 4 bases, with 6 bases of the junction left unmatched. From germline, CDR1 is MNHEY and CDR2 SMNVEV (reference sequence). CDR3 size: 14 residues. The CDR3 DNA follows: TGTGCCAGCACCTCTGGGGGGGGCACCGGGGAGCTGTTTTTT. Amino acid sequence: CASTSGGGTGELFF.

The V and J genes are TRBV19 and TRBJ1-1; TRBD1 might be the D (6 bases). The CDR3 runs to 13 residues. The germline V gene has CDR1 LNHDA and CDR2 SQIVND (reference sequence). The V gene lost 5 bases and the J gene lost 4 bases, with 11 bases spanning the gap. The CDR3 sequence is CASSGGLVTEAFF. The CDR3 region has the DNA TGTGCCAGTAGTGGGGGGCTTGTCACTGAAGCTTTCTTT.

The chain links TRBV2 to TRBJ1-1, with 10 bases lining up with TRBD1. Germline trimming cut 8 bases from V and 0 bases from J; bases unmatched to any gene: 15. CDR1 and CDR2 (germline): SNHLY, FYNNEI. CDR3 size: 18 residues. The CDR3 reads CASPPRGQGIRMNTEAFF. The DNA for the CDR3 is TGTGCCAGCCCACCGAGGGGACAGGGGATTCGGATGAACACTGAAGCTTTCTTT. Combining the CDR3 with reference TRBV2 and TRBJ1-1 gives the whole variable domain EPEVTQTPSHQVTQMGQEVILRCVPISNHLYFYWYRQILGQKVEFLVSFYNNEISEKSEIFDDQFSVERPDGSNFTLKIRSTKLEDSAMYFCASPPRGQGIRMNTEAFFGQGTRLTVV.

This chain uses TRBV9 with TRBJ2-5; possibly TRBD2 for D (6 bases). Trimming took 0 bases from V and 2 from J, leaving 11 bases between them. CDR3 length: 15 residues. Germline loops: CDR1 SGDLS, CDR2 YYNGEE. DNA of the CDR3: TGTGCCAGCAGCGTAGGTCTGGAGGGACAAGAGACCCAGTACTTC. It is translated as CASSVGLEGQETQYF. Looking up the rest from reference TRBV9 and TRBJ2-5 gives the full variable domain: DSGVTQTPKHLITATGQRVTLRCSPRSGDLSVYWYQQSLDQGLQFLIQYYNGEERAKGNILERFSAQQFPDLHSELNLSSLELGDSALYFCASSVGLEGQETQYFGPGTRLLVL.

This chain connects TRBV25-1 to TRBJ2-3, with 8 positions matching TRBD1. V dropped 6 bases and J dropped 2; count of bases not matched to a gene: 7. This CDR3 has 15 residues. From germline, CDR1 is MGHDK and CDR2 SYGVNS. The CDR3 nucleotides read TGTGCCAGCAGAACCGGGACAGGAGTCACAGATACGCAGTATTTT. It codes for CASRTGTGVTDTQYF.

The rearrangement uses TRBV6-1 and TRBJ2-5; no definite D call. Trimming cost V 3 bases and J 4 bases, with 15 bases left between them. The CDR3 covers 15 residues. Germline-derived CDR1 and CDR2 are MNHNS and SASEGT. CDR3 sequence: CASSESFQVGETQYF. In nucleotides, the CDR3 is TGTGCCAGCAGTGAGTCGTTTCAGGTGGGAGAGACCCAGTACTTC.

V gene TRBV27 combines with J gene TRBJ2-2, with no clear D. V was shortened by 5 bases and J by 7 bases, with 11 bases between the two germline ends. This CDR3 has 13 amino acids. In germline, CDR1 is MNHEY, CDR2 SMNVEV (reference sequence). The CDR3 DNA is TGTGCCAGCAGTCCCCCGTATGGCGGGGAGCTGTTTTTT. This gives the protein CASSPPYGGELFF.

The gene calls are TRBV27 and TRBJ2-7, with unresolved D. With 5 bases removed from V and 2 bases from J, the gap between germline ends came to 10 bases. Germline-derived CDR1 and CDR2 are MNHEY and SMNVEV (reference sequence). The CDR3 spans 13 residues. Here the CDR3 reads CASSRYVAYEQYF. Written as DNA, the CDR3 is TGTGCCAGCAGTCGCTATGTGGCCTACGAGCAGTACTTC.